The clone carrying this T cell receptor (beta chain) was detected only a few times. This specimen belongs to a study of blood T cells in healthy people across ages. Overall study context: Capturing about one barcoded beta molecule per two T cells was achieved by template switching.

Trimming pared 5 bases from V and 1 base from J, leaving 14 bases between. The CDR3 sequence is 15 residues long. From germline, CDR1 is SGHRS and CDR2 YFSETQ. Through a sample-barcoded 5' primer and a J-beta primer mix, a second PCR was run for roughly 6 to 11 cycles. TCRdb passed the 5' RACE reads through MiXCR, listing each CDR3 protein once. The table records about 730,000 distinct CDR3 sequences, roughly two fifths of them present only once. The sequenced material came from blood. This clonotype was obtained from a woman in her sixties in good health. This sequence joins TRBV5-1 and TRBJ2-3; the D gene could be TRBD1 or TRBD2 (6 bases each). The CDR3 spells CASRFTGARTDTQYF. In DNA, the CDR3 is TGCGCCAGCAGATTCACGGGGGCCCGCACAGATACGCAGTATTTT.